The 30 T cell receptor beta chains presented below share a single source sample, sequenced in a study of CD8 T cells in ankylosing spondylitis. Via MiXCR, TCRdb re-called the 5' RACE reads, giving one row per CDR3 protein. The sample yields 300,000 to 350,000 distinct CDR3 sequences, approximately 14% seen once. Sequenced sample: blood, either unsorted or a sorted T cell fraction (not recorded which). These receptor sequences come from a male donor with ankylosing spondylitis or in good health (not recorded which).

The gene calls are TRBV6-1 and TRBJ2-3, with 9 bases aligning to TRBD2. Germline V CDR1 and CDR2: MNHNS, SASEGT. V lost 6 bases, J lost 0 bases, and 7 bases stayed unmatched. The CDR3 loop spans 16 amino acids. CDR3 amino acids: CASSPRTSASTDTQYF. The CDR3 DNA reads TGTGCCAGCAGCCCACGGACTAGCGCTAGCACAGATACGCAGTATTTT.

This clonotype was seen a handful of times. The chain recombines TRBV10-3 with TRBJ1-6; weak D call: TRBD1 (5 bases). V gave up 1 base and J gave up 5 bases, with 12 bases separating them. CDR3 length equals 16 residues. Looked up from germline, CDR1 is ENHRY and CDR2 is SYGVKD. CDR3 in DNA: TGTGCCATCAGTGAGTTCTCAGGGACCGATAATTCACCCCTCCACTTT. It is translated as CAISEFSGTDNSPLHF.

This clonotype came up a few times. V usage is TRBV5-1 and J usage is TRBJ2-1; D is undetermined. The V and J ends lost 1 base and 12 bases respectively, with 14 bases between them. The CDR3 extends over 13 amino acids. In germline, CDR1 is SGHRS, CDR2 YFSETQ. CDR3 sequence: CASSLTQPDMQFF. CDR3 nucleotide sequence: TGCGCCAGCAGCTTGACACAGCCGGATATGCAGTTCTTC.

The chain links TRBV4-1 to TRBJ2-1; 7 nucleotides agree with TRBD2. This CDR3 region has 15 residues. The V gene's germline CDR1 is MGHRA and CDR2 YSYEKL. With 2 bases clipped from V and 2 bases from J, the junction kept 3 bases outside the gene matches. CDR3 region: CASSQRREPYNEQFF. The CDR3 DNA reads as TGCGCCAGCAGCCAACGGCGGGAGCCCTACAATGAGCAGTTCTTC.

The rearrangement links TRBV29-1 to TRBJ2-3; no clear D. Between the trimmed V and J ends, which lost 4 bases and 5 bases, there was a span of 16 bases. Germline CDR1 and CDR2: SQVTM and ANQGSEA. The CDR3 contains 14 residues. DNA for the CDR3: TGCAGCGTTGGGGCCTATCCCTTATTAGATACGCAGTATTTT. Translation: CSVGAYPLLDTQYF.

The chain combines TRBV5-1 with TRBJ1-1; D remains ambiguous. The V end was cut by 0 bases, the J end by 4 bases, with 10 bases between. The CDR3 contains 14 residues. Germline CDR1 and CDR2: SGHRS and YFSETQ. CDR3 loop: CASSLDKAATEAFF. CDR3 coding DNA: TGCGCCAGCAGCTTGGACAAGGCGGCCACTGAAGCTTTCTTT. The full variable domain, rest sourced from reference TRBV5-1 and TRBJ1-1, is KAGVTQTPRYLIKTRGQQVTLSCSPISGHRSVSWYQQTPGQGLQFLFEYFSETQRNKGNFPGRFSGRQFSNSRSEMNVSTLELGDSALYLCASSLDKAATEAFFGQGTRLTVV.

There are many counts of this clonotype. The CDR3 region is CSVDPQGRLEETQYF. The CDR3 DNA sequence: TGCAGCGTTGACCCACAGGGTCGGTTGGAAGAGACCCAGTACTTC. V is TRBV29-1 and J is TRBJ2-5; possibly TRBD1 for D (6 bases). V was trimmed by 3 bases and J by 3 bases, leaving 17 bases between them. The CDR3 is made up of 15 amino acids. Germline CDR1 and CDR2: SQVTM and ANQGSEA.

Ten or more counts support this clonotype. CDR3 sequence: CAWSVLRTSVHEQFF. The DNA of the CDR3 is TGTGCCTGGAGTGTACTCCGGACTAGCGTTCATGAGCAGTTCTTC. This chain joins TRBV30 and TRBJ2-1, with 9 nucleotides matching TRBD2. Germline trimming cut 0 bases from V and 8 bases from J; bases unmatched to any gene: 8. The germline gives CDR1 GTSNPN, CDR2 SVGIG (reference sequence). The CDR3 is 15 amino acids.

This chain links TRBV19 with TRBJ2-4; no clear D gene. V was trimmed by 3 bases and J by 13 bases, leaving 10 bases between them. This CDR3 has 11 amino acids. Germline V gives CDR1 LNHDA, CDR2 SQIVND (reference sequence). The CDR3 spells CASSMPNQQYF. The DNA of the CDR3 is TGTGCCAGTAGTATGCCGAACCAACAGTACTTC.

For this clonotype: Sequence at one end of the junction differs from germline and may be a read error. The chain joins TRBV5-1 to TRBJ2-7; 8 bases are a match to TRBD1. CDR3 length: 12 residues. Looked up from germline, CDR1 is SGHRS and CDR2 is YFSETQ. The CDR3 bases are TGCGCCAACAGCTCGGACAGGGTCGAGCAGTACTTC. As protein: CANSSDRVEQYF.

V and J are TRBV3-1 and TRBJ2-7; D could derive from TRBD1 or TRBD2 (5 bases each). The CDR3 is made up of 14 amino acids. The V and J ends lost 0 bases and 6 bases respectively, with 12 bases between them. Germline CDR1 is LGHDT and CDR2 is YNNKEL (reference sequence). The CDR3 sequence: CASSQDGWGSEQYF. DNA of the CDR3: TGTGCCAGCAGCCAAGATGGGTGGGGGAGCGAGCAGTACTTC.

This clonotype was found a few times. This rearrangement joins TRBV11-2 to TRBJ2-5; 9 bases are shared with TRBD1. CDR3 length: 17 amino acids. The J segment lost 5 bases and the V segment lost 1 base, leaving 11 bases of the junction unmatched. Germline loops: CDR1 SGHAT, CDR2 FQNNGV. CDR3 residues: CASSLGAETGGLETQYF. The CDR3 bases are TGTGCCAGCAGCTTAGGAGCCGAGACAGGGGGGTTGGAGACCCAGTACTTC.

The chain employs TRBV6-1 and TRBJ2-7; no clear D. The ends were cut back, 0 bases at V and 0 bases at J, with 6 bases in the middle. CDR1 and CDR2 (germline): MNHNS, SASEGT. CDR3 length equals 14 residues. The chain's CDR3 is CASSEASSSYEQYF. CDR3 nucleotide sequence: TGTGCCAGCAGTGAAGCGAGCAGCTCCTACGAGCAGTACTTC.

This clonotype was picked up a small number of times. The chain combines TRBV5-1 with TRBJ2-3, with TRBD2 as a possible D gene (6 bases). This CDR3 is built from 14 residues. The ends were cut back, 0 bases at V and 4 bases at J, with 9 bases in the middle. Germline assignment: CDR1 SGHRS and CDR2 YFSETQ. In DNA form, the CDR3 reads TGCGCCAGCAGCTTGGCGGGACTCCCAGATACGCAGTATTTT. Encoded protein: CASSLAGLPDTQYF. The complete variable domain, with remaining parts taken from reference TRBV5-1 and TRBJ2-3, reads KAGVTQTPRYLIKTRGQQVTLSCSPISGHRSVSWYQQTPGQGLQFLFEYFSETQRNKGNFPGRFSGRQFSNSRSEMNVSTLELGDSALYLCASSLAGLPDTQYFGPGTRLTVL.

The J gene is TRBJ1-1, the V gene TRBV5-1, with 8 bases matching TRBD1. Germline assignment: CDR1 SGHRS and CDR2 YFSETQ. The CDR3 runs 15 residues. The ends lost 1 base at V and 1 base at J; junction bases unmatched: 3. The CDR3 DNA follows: TGCGCCAGCAGCTTGATCGGACAGGGGAACACTGAAGCTTTCTTT. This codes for CASSLIGQGNTEAFF.

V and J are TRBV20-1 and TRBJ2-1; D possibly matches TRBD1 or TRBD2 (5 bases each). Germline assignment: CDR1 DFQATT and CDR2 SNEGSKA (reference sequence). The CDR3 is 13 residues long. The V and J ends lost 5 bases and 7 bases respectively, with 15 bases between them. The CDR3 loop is CSAGTTTVNEQFF. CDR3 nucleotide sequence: TGCAGTGCTGGGACCACTACGGTAAATGAGCAGTTCTTC.

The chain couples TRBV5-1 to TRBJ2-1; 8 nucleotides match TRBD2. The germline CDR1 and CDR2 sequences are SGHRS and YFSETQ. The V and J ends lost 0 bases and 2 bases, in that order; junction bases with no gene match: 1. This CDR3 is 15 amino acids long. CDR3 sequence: CASSLGGGPYNEQFF. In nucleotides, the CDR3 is TGCGCCAGCAGCTTGGGCGGGGGGCCCTACAATGAGCAGTTCTTC.

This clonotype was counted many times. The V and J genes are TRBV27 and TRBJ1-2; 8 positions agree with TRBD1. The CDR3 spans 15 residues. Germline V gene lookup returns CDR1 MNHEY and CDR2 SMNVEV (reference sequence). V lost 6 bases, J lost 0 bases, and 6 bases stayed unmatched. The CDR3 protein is CASSGQGRANYGYTF. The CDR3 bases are TGTGCCAGCAGCGGACAGGGACGGGCTAACTATGGCTACACCTTC.

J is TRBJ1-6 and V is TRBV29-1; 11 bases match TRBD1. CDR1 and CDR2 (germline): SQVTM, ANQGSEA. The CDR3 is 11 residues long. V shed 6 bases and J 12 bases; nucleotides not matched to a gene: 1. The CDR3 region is CSVGTGGPLHF. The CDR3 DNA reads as TGCAGCGTCGGGACAGGGGGACCCCTCCACTTT.

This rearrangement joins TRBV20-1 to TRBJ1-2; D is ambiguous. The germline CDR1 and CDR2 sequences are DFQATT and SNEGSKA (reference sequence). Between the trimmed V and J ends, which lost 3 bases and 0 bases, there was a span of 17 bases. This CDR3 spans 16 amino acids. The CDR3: CSASRIPRKSNYGYTF. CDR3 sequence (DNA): TGCAGTGCTAGTCGCATCCCTAGGAAATCTAACTATGGCTACACCTTC.

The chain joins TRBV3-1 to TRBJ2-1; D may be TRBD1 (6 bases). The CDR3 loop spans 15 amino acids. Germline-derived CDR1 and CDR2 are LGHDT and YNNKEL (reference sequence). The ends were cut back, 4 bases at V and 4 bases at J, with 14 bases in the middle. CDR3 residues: CASSPTGNRYNEQFF. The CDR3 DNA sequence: TGTGCCAGCAGCCCCACAGGGAATCGGTACAATGAGCAGTTCTTC.

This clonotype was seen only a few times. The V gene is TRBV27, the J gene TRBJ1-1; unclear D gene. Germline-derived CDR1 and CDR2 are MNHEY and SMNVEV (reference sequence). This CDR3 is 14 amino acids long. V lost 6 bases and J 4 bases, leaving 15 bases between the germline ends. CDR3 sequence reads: CASSLSAVGTEAFF. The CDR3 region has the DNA TGTGCCAGCAGCCTCTCGGCGGTGGGCACTGAAGCTTTCTTT.

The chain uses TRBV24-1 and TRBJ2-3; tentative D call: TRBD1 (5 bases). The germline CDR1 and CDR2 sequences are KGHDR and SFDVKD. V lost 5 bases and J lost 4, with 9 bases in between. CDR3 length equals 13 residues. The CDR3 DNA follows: TGTGCCACCAGTGCAGCCAGGGCAGATACGCAGTATTTT. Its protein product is CATSAARADTQYF.

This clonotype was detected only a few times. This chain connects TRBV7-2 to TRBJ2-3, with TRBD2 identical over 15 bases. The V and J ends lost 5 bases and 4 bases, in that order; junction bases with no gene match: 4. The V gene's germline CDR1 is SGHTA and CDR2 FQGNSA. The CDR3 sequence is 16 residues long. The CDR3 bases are TGTGCCAGCAGCCAGGGACTAGCGGGGGGTTCAGATACGCAGTATTTT. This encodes CASSQGLAGGSDTQYF.

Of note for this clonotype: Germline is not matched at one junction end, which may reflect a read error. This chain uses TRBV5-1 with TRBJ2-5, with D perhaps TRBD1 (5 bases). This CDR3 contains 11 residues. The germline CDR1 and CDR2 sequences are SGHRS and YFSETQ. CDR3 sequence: CASRAEETQYF. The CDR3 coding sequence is TGTGCCAGCAGGGCAGAAGAGACCCAGTACTTC.

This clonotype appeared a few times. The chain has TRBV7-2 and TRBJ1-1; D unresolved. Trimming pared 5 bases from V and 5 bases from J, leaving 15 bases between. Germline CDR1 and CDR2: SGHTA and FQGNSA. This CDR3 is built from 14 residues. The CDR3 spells CASSITRERTEAFF. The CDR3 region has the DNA TGTGCCAGCAGCATTACTAGGGAGAGAACTGAAGCTTTCTTT.

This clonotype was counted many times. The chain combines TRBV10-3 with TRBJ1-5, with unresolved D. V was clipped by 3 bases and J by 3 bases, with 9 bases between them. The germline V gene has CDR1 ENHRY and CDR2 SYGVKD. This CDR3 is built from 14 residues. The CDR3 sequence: CAISDFGSNQPQHF. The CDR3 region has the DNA TGTGCCATCAGTGACTTTGGGTCCAATCAGCCCCAGCATTTT.

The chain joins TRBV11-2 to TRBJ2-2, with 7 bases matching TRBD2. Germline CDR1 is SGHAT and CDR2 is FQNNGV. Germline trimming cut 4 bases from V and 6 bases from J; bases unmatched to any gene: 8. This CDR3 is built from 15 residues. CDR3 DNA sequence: TGTGCCAGCAGCTCTAATGGCGGGAGACCCGGGGAGCTGTTTTTT. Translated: CASSSNGGRPGELFF.

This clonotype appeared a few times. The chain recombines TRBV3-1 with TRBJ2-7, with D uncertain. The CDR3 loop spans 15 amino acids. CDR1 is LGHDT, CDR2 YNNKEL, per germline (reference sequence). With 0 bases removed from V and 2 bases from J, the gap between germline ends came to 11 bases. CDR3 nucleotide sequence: TGTGCCAGCAGCCAAGAACCCACAGAACCCTACGAGCAGTACTTC. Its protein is CASSQEPTEPYEQYF.

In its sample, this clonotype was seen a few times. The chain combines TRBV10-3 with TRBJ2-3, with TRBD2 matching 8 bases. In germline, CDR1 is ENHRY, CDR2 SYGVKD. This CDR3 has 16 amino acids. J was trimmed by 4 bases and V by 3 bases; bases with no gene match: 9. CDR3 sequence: CAISEYREGLADTQYF. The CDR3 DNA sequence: TGTGCCATCAGTGAATACCGGGAGGGCCTCGCAGATACGCAGTATTTT.